This note documents a single T cell receptor beta chain sequence. Enrollees, about 18 to 89 years old, lived in approximately 25 US areas. This record comes from a study of blood T cell repertoires in COVID-19. As for the study in general: Collection of acute and convalescent COVID-19 samples took place in the United States, Italy and Spain. T cells, B-cell-depleted T cells, or PBMCs provided the cDNA or gDNA that served as material.

Germline CDR1 is WSHSY and CDR2 is SAAADI. The CDR3 extends over 12 amino acids. Trimming removed 7 bases from V and 7 bases from J; junction bases left unmatched: 4. Authors' data handling: The authors estimated nucleated cell counts from reference gene primer amplification. Method: immunoSEQ multiplex PCR; TCRdb's copy keeps in-frame clones and lacks some. Clone size and V and J calls were adopted from that table, with D and trimming inferred from the DNA. The sample has roughly 150,000 clones, approximately 90% seen once; the top ten hold approximately 3.7%. The sequence was collected from a woman in her forties who had been exposed to COVID-19. The specimen sequenced was PBMCs or T cells enriched from blood (not recorded which). The chain links TRBV10-2 to TRBJ1-2; 9 bases map to TRBD1. The CDR3 loop reads CASTPTGGGYTF. The CDR3 bases are TGCGCCAGCACCCCGACAGGGGGTGGCTACACCTTC.